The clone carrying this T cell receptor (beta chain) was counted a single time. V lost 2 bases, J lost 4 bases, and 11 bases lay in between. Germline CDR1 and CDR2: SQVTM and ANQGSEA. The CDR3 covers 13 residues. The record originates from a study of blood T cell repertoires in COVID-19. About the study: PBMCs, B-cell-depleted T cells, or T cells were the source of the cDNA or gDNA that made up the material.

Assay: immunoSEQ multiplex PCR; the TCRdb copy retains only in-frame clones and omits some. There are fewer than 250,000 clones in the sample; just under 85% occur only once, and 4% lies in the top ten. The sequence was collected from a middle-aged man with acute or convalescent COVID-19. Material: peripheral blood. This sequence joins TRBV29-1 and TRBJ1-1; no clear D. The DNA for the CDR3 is TGCAGCGTTGAACGTGGCACGGGCACTGAAGCTTTCTTT. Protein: CSVERGTGTEAFF. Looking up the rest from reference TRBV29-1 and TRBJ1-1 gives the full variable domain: SAVISQKPSRDICQRGTSLTIQCQVDSQVTMMFWYRQQPGQSLTLIATANQGSEATYESGFVIDKFPISRPNLTFSTLTVSNMSPEDSSIYLCSVERGTGTEAFFGQGTRLTVV.